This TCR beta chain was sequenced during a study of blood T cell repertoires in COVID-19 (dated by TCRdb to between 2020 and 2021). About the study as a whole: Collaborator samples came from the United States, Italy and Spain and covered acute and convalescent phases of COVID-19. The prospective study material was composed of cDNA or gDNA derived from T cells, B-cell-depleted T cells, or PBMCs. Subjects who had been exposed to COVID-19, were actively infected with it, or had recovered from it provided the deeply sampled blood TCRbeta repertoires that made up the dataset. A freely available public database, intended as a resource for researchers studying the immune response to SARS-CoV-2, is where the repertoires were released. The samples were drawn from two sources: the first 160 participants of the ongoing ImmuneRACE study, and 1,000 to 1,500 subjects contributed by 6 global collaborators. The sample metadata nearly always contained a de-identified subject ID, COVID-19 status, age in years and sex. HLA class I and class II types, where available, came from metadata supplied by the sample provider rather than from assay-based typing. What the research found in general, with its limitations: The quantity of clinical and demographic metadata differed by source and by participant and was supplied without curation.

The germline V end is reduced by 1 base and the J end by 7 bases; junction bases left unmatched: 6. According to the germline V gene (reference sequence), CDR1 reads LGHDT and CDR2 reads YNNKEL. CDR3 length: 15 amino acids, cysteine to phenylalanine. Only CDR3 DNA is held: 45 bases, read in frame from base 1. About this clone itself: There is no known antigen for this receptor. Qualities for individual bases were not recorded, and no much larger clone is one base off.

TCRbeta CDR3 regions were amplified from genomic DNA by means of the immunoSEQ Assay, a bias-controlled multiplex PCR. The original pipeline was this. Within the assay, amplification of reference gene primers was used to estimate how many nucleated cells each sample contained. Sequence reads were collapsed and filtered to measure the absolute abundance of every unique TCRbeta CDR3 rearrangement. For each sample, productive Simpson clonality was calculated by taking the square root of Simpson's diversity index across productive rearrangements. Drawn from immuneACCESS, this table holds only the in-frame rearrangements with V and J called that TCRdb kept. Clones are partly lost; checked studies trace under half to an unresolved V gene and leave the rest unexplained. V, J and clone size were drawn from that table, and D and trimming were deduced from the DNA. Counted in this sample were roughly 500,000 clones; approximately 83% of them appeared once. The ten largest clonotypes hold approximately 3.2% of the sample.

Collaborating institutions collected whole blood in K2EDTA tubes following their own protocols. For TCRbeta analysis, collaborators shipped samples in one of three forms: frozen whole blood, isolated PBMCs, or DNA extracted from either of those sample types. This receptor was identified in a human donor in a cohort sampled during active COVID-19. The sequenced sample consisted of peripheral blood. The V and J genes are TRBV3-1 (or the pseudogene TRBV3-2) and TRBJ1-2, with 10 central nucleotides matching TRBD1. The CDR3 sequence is CASSQAGTGAPGYTF. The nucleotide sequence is TGTGCCAGCAGCCAAGCCGGGACAGGGGCGCCTGGCTACACCTTC.